The 30 T cell receptor beta chains presented below share a single source sample, sequenced in a study of cytotoxic CD8 clonotypes in ibrutinib-treated CLL. The protocol was immunoSEQ multiplex PCR, while the TCRdb copy is restricted to in-frame clones and leaves out a portion. The repertoire includes some 65,000 clones, approximately 54% of them detected once, and about 14% sits in the top ten. Specimen: PBMCs, collected after 12 months of ibrutinib treatment. The source of these receptors is a human donor with chronic lymphocytic leukemia.

The gene calls are TRBV2 and TRBJ1-5; tentative D call: TRBD1 (5 bases). The V and J ends lost 8 bases and 0 bases respectively, with 26 bases between them. This CDR3 contains 19 residues. Per the germline V gene, CDR1 is SNHLY and CDR2 is FYNNEI. The DNA for the CDR3 is TGTGCCAGCTCTCTTCCGACAGCCGATTTGTTTTATAGCAATCAGCCCCAGCATTTT. Protein product: CASSLPTADLFYSNQPQHF.

This chain links TRBV6-1 with TRBJ1-5; D gene ambiguous. The V and J ends lost 6 bases and 7 bases respectively, with 7 bases between them. Germline V lookup: CDR1 MNHNS, CDR2 SASEGT. The CDR3 runs 11 residues. CDR3 residues: CASSDIQPQHF. The CDR3 DNA is TGTGCCAGCAGCGACATACAGCCCCAGCATTTT.

This chain links TRBV10-3 with TRBJ2-2; TRBD1 aligns across 9 bases. Germline V lookup: CDR1 ENHRY, CDR2 SYGVKD. V lost 6 bases to trimming and J lost 7 bases; unmatched junction nucleotides: 9. The CDR3 covers 15 residues. The DNA for the CDR3 is TGTGCCATCAGGACAGTTACAGGGGGCAGCGGGGAGCTGTTTTTT. Translating gives CAIRTVTGGSGELFF.

Only one count was recorded for this clone. The chain recombines TRBV5-6 with TRBJ1-2; D is possibly TRBD1 (5 bases). V dropped 4 bases and J dropped 5 bases, with 15 bases sitting between them. CDR3 length equals 14 residues. Germline V gene lookup returns CDR1 SGHDT and CDR2 YYEEEE. The CDR3 reads CASSLSRGSYGYTF. The CDR3 nucleotides are TGTGCCAGCAGCCTGTCCCGGGGGAGTTATGGCTACACCTTC.

Only a few counts were recorded for this clone. The V gene is TRBV7-8, the J gene TRBJ2-1, with 9 bases identical to TRBD2. V shed 8 bases and J 9 bases; nucleotides not matched to a gene: 14. Per the germline V gene, CDR1 is SGHVS and CDR2 is FQNEAQ. This CDR3 comprises 15 residues. The CDR3 protein is CASSTGLAYRIEQFF. The CDR3 DNA sequence: TGTGCCAGCTCCACCGGACTAGCGTATAGGATTGAGCAGTTCTTC.

The J gene is TRBJ2-5, the V gene TRBV27, with D maybe TRBD1 (6 bases). This CDR3 is built from 13 residues. V lost 7 bases, J lost 6 bases, and 15 bases lay in between. Germline V gives CDR1 MNHEY, CDR2 SMNVEV (reference sequence). Here the CDR3 reads CASTEQGGKTQYF. The CDR3 DNA is TGTGCCAGCACCGAACAGGGTGGGAAGACCCAGTACTTC.

The V gene is TRBV5-1, the J gene TRBJ1-5, with TRBD1 matching over 10 bases. The germline CDR1 and CDR2 sequences are SGHRS and YFSETQ. V dropped 0 bases and J dropped 5; count of bases not matched to a gene: 2. The CDR3 is made up of 15 amino acids. CDR3 residues: CASSLGDRGDQPQHF. CDR3 sequence (DNA): TGCGCCAGCAGCTTGGGGGACAGGGGAGATCAGCCCCAGCATTTT.

The chain links TRBV28 to TRBJ1-5, with TRBD1 identical over 10 bases. Germline CDR1 and CDR2: MDHEN and SYDVKM. V shed 5 bases, J shed 0 bases, and the junction held 7 bases outside the gene matches. This CDR3 region has 17 residues. This chain's CDR3 is CASSGTGVFGSNQPQHF. CDR3 coding DNA: TGTGCCAGCAGTGGGACAGGGGTCTTCGGTAGCAATCAGCCCCAGCATTTT.

V is TRBV29-1 and J is TRBJ2-2; TRBD2 aligns across 11 bases. The CDR3 contains 17 residues. The germline CDR1 and CDR2 sequences are SQVTM and ANQGSEA. Germline trimming cut 1 base from V and 4 bases from J; bases unmatched to any gene: 8. The CDR3 nucleotides are TGCAGCGTTGAAGGAGGGTCGGGGACTAGCGGCACCGGGGAGCTGTTTTTT. Its protein is CSVEGGSGTSGTGELFF.

This chain uses TRBV19 with TRBJ2-1; 13 bases map to TRBD2. The germline V gene has CDR1 LNHDA and CDR2 SQIVND (reference sequence). The CDR3 totals 17 residues. Trimming removed 5 bases from V and 3 bases from J; junction bases left unmatched: 7. The CDR3 protein is CASSFAGTSGIYNEQFF. The CDR3 bases are TGTGCCAGTAGTTTCGCCGGGACTAGCGGGATCTACAATGAGCAGTTCTTC.

J is TRBJ1-1 and V is TRBV4-1; D might be TRBD1 (5 bases). Germline V CDR1 and CDR2: MGHRA, YSYEKL. CDR3 length: 17 residues. V was cut by 3 bases and J by 5 bases, with 22 bases left in between. The CDR3 DNA is TGCGCCAGCAGCCAGATCATGACAGTCCGGGGGGGGACTGAAGCTTTCTTT. Amino acids: CASSQIMTVRGGTEAFF.

The chain has TRBV6-1 and TRBJ1-1; 7 positions agree with TRBD1. Germline trimming cut 4 bases from V and 5 bases from J; bases unmatched to any gene: 7. The CDR3 covers 14 residues. Germline V gene data show CDR1 as MNHNS and CDR2 as SASEGT. The CDR3 reads CASSVQDRRTEAFF. CDR3 DNA sequence: TGTGCCAGCAGTGTCCAGGACAGGAGGACTGAAGCTTTCTTT.

The chain recombines TRBV5-4 with TRBJ1-2; weak D call: TRBD1 (5 bases). The CDR3 totals 16 residues. Trimming stripped 1 base from V and 5 bases from J, with 18 bases between. Germline V lookup: CDR1 SGHNT, CDR2 YYREEE (reference sequence). The CDR3 here is CASSLTGSKRRYGYTF. CDR3 coding DNA: TGTGCCAGCAGCTTGACAGGCAGCAAAAGACGATATGGCTACACCTTC. The variable domain in full, completed from reference TRBV5-4 and TRBJ1-2, reads ETGVTQSPTHLIKTRGQQVTLRCSSQSGHNTVSWYQQALGQGPQFIFQYYREEENGRGNFPPRFSGLQFPNYSSELNVNALELDDSALYLCASSLTGSKRRYGYTFGSGTRLTVV.

V usage is TRBV5-1 and J usage is TRBJ1-2; no clear D. CDR1 SGHRS and CDR2 YFSETQ come from the germline V gene. This CDR3 is built from 12 residues. The germline V and J ends were trimmed by 0 bases and 8 bases, with 8 bases remaining between them. The CDR3 sequence is CASSLGGRGYTF. CDR3 bases: TGCGCCAGCAGCTTGGGAGGGCGGGGCTACACCTTC.

The V gene is TRBV12-5, the J gene TRBJ2-1; D remains ambiguous. Trimming took 2 bases from V and 8 from J, leaving 4 bases between them. CDR3 length: 11 amino acids. CDR1 and CDR2 (germline): LGHNT, FRNRAP. CDR3 protein: CASGLRDEQFF. CDR3 sequence (DNA): TGTGCTAGTGGTTTGAGGGATGAGCAGTTCTTC. The complete variable domain, with remaining parts taken from reference TRBV12-5 and TRBJ2-1, reads DARVTQTPRHKVTEMGQEVTMRCQPILGHNTVFWYRQTMMQGLELLAYFRNRAPLDDSGMPKDRFSAEMPDATLATLKIQPSEPRDSAVYFCASGLRDEQFFGPGTRLTVL.

This clone was detected once. The chain couples TRBV5-1 to TRBJ2-3; D call uncertain. V was shortened by 4 bases and J by 2 bases, with 5 bases between the two germline ends. The CDR3 sequence is 12 residues long. CDR1 and CDR2 (germline): SGHRS, YFSETQ. CDR3 coding DNA: TGCGCCAGCAGCGTCCTCACAGATACGCAGTATTTT. The encoded protein is CASSVLTDTQYF.

The genes are TRBV6-1 and TRBJ2-2; D is perhaps TRBD1 (5 bases). V lost 7 bases and J lost 6, with 12 bases in between. The CDR3 runs 13 residues. Germline V lookup: CDR1 MNHNS, CDR2 SASEGT. This chain's CDR3 is CASTLGDPGELFF. The CDR3, as DNA: TGTGCCAGCACATTAGGGGATCCCGGGGAGCTGTTTTTT.

The chain employs TRBV9 and TRBJ2-3; a weak D match, TRBD2 (6 bases). The CDR3 has 14 residues. Germline CDR1 SGDLS, CDR2 YYNGEE. The V end lost 3 bases, the J end lost 5 bases, and 13 bases lay between the germline ends. The CDR3 protein is CASSGLGAGDTQYF. The CDR3 DNA follows: TGTGCCAGCAGCGGACTAGGAGCGGGAGATACGCAGTATTTT.

This clone was seen only a few times. The chain recombines TRBV27 with TRBJ1-4; D possibly corresponds to TRBD1 (5 bases). V was clipped by 3 bases and J by 8 bases, with 10 bases between them. The CDR3 has 13 residues. Germline V gene lookup returns CDR1 MNHEY and CDR2 SMNVEV (reference sequence). CDR3: CASSLGVNEKLFF. The CDR3 coding sequence is TGTGCCAGCAGTTTGGGGGTGAACGAAAAACTGTTTTTT.

V usage is TRBV30 and J usage is TRBJ2-5; 12 bases agree with TRBD2. CDR3 length: 18 amino acids. The V gene's germline CDR1 is GTSNPN and CDR2 SVGIG (reference sequence). V shed 2 bases, J shed 5 bases, and the junction held 15 bases outside the gene matches. CDR3 region: CAWSPPGLAGPALETQYF. As DNA, the CDR3 is TGTGCCTGGAGTCCACCGGGACTAGCGGGCCCGGCGTTGGAGACCCAGTACTTC.

This clone was observed a handful of times. The genes are TRBV18 and TRBJ2-3, with D possibly TRBD2 on 6 matching bases. Per the germline V gene, CDR1 is KGHSH and CDR2 is LQKENI. Trimming pared 1 base from V and 4 bases from J, leaving 15 bases between. CDR3 length: 16 amino acids. CDR3 sequence: CASSPRAGRSPDTQYF. The DNA for the CDR3 is TGTGCCAGCTCACCACGGGCGGGGAGATCGCCAGATACGCAGTATTTT.

This clone was counted at least ten times. The J gene is TRBJ2-1, the V gene TRBV7-9; no clear D gene. The CDR3 has 11 residues. The germline V gene encodes CDR1 SEHNR and CDR2 FQNEAQ (reference sequence). Trimming took off 1 base at V and 10 bases at J, with 5 bases between the two ends. The CDR3 coding sequence is TGTGCCAGCAGCTTAGGGTTCGAGCAGTTCTTC. Protein: CASSLGFEQFF.

This clone was counted a few times. J is TRBJ2-1 and V is TRBV2; TRBD2 matches 12 bases. CDR1 and CDR2 from the germline V gene are SNHLY and FYNNEI. This CDR3 spans 16 amino acids. V lost 7 bases, J lost 7 bases, and 11 bases stayed unmatched. DNA for the CDR3: TGTGCCAGCATTAGGACTAGCGGGGACTTTATGAATGAGCAGTTCTTC. It translates to CASIRTSGDFMNEQFF.

This chain connects TRBV11-2 to TRBJ2-7, with D hard to call. CDR1 is SGHAT, CDR2 FQNNGV, per germline. The CDR3 consists of 11 residues. V lost 2 bases and J 9 bases, leaving 8 bases between the germline ends. The CDR3 loop is CASSLTVVQYF. As DNA, the CDR3 is TGTGCCAGCAGCTTAACGGTAGTGCAGTACTTC.

This clone was seen repeatedly, ten times or more. CDR3 residues: CASSFTRPSTDTQYF. CDR3 bases: TGTGCCAGCAGTTTTACGCGGCCTAGCACAGATACGCAGTATTTT. This chain joins TRBV28 and TRBJ2-3; D is unclear. The germline CDR1 and CDR2 sequences are MDHEN and SYDVKM. With 3 bases removed from V and 0 bases from J, the gap between germline ends came to 10 bases. This CDR3 contains 15 residues.

This rearrangement joins TRBV28 to TRBJ2-3, with D possibly called TRBD1 or TRBD2 (5 bases each). CDR1 is MDHEN and CDR2 is SYDVKM in the germline V gene. V gave up 6 bases and J gave up 4 bases, with 17 bases separating them. The CDR3 loop spans 15 amino acids. The CDR3 DNA follows: TGTGCCAGCAGCGTTAGAGGGGCGCAGGCAGATACGCAGTATTTT. Its protein product is CASSVRGAQADTQYF.

This chain uses TRBV5-5 with TRBJ2-7; D ambiguous. This CDR3 region has 13 residues. The germline V gene encodes CDR1 SGHKS and CDR2 YYEKEE (reference sequence). V lost 0 bases to trimming and J lost 3 bases, with 7 bases between them. The CDR3 DNA reads as TGTGCCAGCAGCTTGGATGGTCTCTACGAGCAGTACTTC. Translating gives CASSLDGLYEQYF. The full variable domain, rest sourced from reference TRBV5-5 and TRBJ2-7, is DAGVTQSPTHLIKTRGQQVTLRCSPISGHKSVSWYQQVLGQGPQFIFQYYEKEERGRGNFPDRFSARQFPNYSSELNVNALLLGDSALYLCASSLDGLYEQYFGPGTRLTVT.

The V call is TRBV7-2, the J call TRBJ2-1; TRBD2 might be the D (6 bases). The CDR3 length is 16 residues. V was cut by 3 bases and J by 6 bases, with 18 bases left in between. Germline V lookup: CDR1 SGHTA, CDR2 FQGNSA. DNA for the CDR3: TGTGCCAGCAGCTTCAGGTTCGGGACTGGGCTCAATGAGCAGTTCTTC. It is translated as CASSFRFGTGLNEQFF.

This clone was recorded at least ten times. The chain recombines TRBV5-1 with TRBJ2-2; 7 nucleotides align to TRBD1. Germline V gene sequence: CDR1 SGHRS, CDR2 YFSETQ. This CDR3 spans 16 amino acids. Germline trimming cut 5 bases from V and 5 bases from J; bases unmatched to any gene: 12. The CDR3 coding sequence is TGCGCCAGCAGACCATCTGGGACAGTCGGAACCGGGGAGCTGTTTTTT. This sequence encodes CASRPSGTVGTGELFF.

This clone was recorded at least ten times. This sequence joins TRBV7-6 and TRBJ1-5, with D unresolved. The length of the CDR3 is 15 residues. With 4 bases removed from V and 5 bases from J, the gap between germline ends came to 15 bases. CDR1 SGHVS and CDR2 FNYEAQ come from the germline V gene. CDR3 nucleotide sequence: TGTGCCAGCAGCTATAACGGGCGGACTTATCAGCCCCAGCATTTT. Amino acids: CASSYNGRTYQPQHF.